This T cell receptor beta chain was sequenced during a study of T cells after somatic rescue of genetic block. Looked up from germline, CDR1 is SGHNT and CDR2 is YYREEE (reference sequence). The V gene end was trimmed by 4 bases and the J gene end by 6 bases; junction bases not matched to a gene: 11. The CDR3 is 16 residues long. Sequencing was performed with immunoSEQ multiplex PCR; in TCRdb, only in-frame clones are kept and a portion is missing. This sample yields 67,000 or so clones, of which approximately 91% are seen a single time; 2.5% to 3% belongs to the top ten. This TCR was recovered from a young man. The sample comprised peripheral blood mononuclear cells (PBMCs). The genes are TRBV5-4 and TRBJ2-3, with 10 bases lining up with TRBD2. CDR3 residues: CASSPDQRGGPDTQYF. The CDR3 bases are TGTGCCAGCAGCCCGGACCAGCGGGGGGGCCCCGATACGCAGTATTTT.